One sample yielded the 8 T cell receptor beta chains listed below, sequenced in a study of Ad26.COV2.S vaccination and SARS-CoV-2 variants. Treatment given: around 19 received Ad26.COV2.S at low or high dose, single or two shots; about 5 received placebo; per-sample allocation not given. Sample collection was performed on day 63 after the first vaccine or placebo injection. Profiled with immunoSEQ multiplex PCR; TCRdb holds only in-frame clones, not every one. The sample shows hundreds of thousands of clones, 80% to 90% of them seen only once. The specimen comprised peripheral blood, sampled in a trial of Ad26.COV2.S vaccine versus placebo. These receptor sequences come from a person between 18 and 60 years old who received the Ad26.COV2.S COVID-19 vaccine or a placebo.

The genes are TRBV7-6 and TRBJ2-2; 11 nucleotides align to TRBD2. V was pared by 4 bases and J by 3 bases, with 7 bases of the junction left unmatched. The CDR3 loop spans 17 amino acids. Per germline, CDR1 SGHVS and CDR2 FNYEAQ. The CDR3 bases are TGTGCCAGCAGCTCCGGAGGACTAGCGGGTTACACCGGGGAGCTGTTTTTT. Translating gives CASSSGGLAGYTGELFF.

Note on this clone: A junction end diverges from the germline sequence, so it may reflect a read error. The gene calls are TRBV7-2 and TRBJ2-3; D may be TRBD2 (6 bases). Germline lookup yields CDR1 SGHTA and CDR2 FQGNSA. This CDR3 has 16 amino acids. This CDR3 is CASSLAPPGASDTQYF. CDR3 nucleotides: TGTGCCAGCAGCCTAGCTCCGCCGGGAGCGTCAGATACGCAGTATTTT.

This chain links TRBV6-2 or TRBV6-3 with TRBJ1-1; 10 bases are shared with TRBD1. The V gene's germline CDR1 is MNHEY and CDR2 SVGEGT. Trimming took 5 bases from V and 11 from J; bases not matched to a gene: 14. The CDR3 extends over 15 amino acids. This chain's CDR3 is CASSDPGQGPRWAFF. CDR3 sequence (DNA): TGTGCCAGCAGTGATCCGGGACAGGGGCCCCGATGGGCTTTCTTT.

The V call is TRBV3-1 (or the pseudogene TRBV3-2), the J call TRBJ1-2; no definite D call. Looked up from germline, CDR1 is LGHDT and CDR2 is YNNKEL (reference sequence). The CDR3 spans 14 residues. V dropped 1 base and J dropped 4 bases, with 10 bases sitting between them. CDR3 loop: CASSQVYGGYGYTF. As DNA, the CDR3 is TGTGCCAGCAGCCAAGTTTACGGAGGCTATGGCTACACCTTC.

DNA for the CDR3: TGTGCCAGCAGCTTGCGACTAGCGGGAGGCGGGGAGACCCAGTACTTC. This encodes CASSLRLAGGGETQYF. The chain is built from TRBV7-2 and TRBJ2-5; 13 bases are shared with TRBD2. Trimming removed 3 bases from V and 5 bases from J; junction bases left unmatched: 6. This CDR3 region has 16 residues. Germline CDR1 is SGHTA and CDR2 is FQGNSA.

V and J are TRBV30 and TRBJ1-3; the D is unclear. Germline values: CDR1 GTSNPN, CDR2 SVGIG (reference sequence). The CDR3 loop spans 14 amino acids. The V end was cut by 0 bases, the J end by 2 bases, with 8 bases between. CDR3: CAWSVTVAGNTIYF. As DNA, the CDR3 is TGTGCCTGGAGTGTAACTGTGGCTGGAAACACCATATATTTT. Variable domain in full (rest from reference TRBV30 and TRBJ1-3): SQTIHQWPATLVQPVGSPLSLECTVEGTSNPNLYWYRQAAGRGLQLLFYSVGIGQISSEVPQNLSASRPQDRQFILSSKKLLLSDSGFYLCAWSVTVAGNTIYFGEGSWLTVV.

V and J are TRBV7-9 and TRBJ1-1; the D gene is possibly TRBD1 (6 bases). CDR3 length: 14 residues. V dropped 5 bases and J dropped 2 bases, with 12 bases sitting between them. Looked up from germline, CDR1 is SEHNR and CDR2 is FQNEAQ (reference sequence). CDR3 in DNA: TGTGCCAGCAGCGCAAGACAGGAAAACACTGAAGCTTTCTTT. It encodes CASSARQENTEAFF. Full variable domain (outside the CDR3, taken from reference TRBV7-9 and TRBJ1-1): DTGVSQNPRHKITKRGQNVTFRCDPISEHNRLYWYRQTLGQGPEFLTYFQNEAQLEKSRLLSDRFSAERPKGSFSTLEIQRTEQGDSAMYLCASSARQENTEAFFGQGTRLTVV.

The rearrangement links TRBV27 to TRBJ1-2; D might be TRBD1 (5 bases). V was shortened by 7 bases and J by 0 bases, with 15 bases between the two germline ends. The CDR3 is 15 residues long. Germline V lookup: CDR1 MNHEY, CDR2 SMNVEV (reference sequence). The CDR3 protein is CASTLLAGSNYGYTF. CDR3 nucleotide sequence: TGTGCCAGCACCCTATTGGCAGGGTCTAACTATGGCTACACCTTC.